The 31 T cell receptor beta chains below all came from one sample that was sequenced in a study of T cell responses to AZD1222 COVID-19 vaccine. Sequencing used immunoSEQ multiplex PCR; TCRdb keeps in-frame clones, though not all of them. The sample consists of under 150,000 clones, 90% to 95% of them appearing once. The sample in question was peripheral blood, obtained on day 0 of AZD1222 vaccination. Receptors originate from an adult in good health.

This rearrangement joins TRBV2 to TRBJ2-7; D possibly matches TRBD1 or TRBD2 (6 bases each). The CDR3 loop spans 13 amino acids. V shed 7 bases and J shed 0 bases, with 10 bases lying between them. CDR1 is SNHLY and CDR2 is FYNNEI in the germline V gene. CDR3 coding DNA: TGTGCCAGCATGCGGGACATCTCCTACGAGCAGTACTTC. It encodes CASMRDISYEQYF.

V gene TRBV24-1 combines with J gene TRBJ2-7, with 8 bases fitting TRBD1. This CDR3 has 15 residues. Looked up from germline, CDR1 is KGHDR and CDR2 is SFDVKD. Trimming cost V 4 bases and J 1 base; bases outside gene matches: 5. CDR3 loop: CATSDPGQGSYEQYF. In DNA form, the CDR3 reads TGTGCCACCAGTGACCCCGGACAGGGATCCTACGAGCAGTACTTC.

The chain joins TRBV2 to TRBJ1-1, with 9 bases aligning to TRBD1. The V gene end was trimmed by 6 bases and the J gene end by 5 bases; junction bases not matched to a gene: 10. Germline-derived CDR1 and CDR2 are SNHLY and FYNNEI. The CDR3 has 15 amino acids. CDR3 region: CASRKRTGEVTEAFF. In DNA form, the CDR3 reads TGTGCCAGCAGGAAACGGACAGGGGAGGTAACTGAAGCTTTCTTT.

The chain has TRBV2 and TRBJ2-7, with 10 bases identical to TRBD2. The CDR3 consists of 14 residues. Unmatched junction bases numbered 5, after V lost 7 bases and J lost 2 bases. Germline V gene data show CDR1 as SNHLY and CDR2 as FYNNEI. CDR3 sequence reads: CASTEREGPYEQYF. In DNA, the CDR3 is TGTGCCAGCACGGAGCGGGAGGGCCCCTACGAGCAGTACTTC. The full variable domain, in which reference TRBV2 and TRBJ2-7 provide the parts outside the CDR3, is EPEVTQTPSHQVTQMGQEVILRCVPISNHLYFYWYRQILGQKVEFLVSFYNNEISEKSEIFDDQFSVERPDGSNFTLKIRSTKLEDSAMYFCASTEREGPYEQYFGPGTRLTVT.

The chain combines TRBV2 with TRBJ1-5; TRBD1 is a possible D gene (6 bases). Trimming cost V 5 bases and J 6 bases, with 11 bases left between them. Germline CDR1 reads SNHLY; CDR2 reads FYNNEI. This CDR3 has 13 residues. CDR3 sequence reads: CASSTGYGQPQHF. The CDR3 DNA sequence: TGTGCCAGCAGTACAGGGTATGGTCAGCCCCAGCATTTT. The whole variable domain, remainder taken from reference TRBV2 and TRBJ1-5, is EPEVTQTPSHQVTQMGQEVILRCVPISNHLYFYWYRQILGQKVEFLVSFYNNEISEKSEIFDDQFSVERPDGSNFTLKIRSTKLEDSAMYFCASSTGYGQPQHFGDGTRLSIL.

The chain joins TRBV19 to TRBJ1-1; tentatively, D is TRBD1 (6 bases). Germline-derived CDR1 and CDR2 are LNHDA and SQIVND (reference sequence). The V and J ends lost 10 bases and 8 bases respectively, with 17 bases between them. The CDR3 is 12 residues long. The CDR3 nucleotides read TGTGCCATCAAGACCTACAGGGACGAAGCTTTCTTT. It translates to CAIKTYRDEAFF.

This clone was found once. CDR3 loop: CAWSRTAGGPNYEQYF. The CDR3 DNA reads TGTGCCTGGAGCCGAACCGCGGGAGGGCCAAACTACGAGCAGTACTTC. V is TRBV30 and J is TRBJ2-7; 9 nucleotides align to TRBD2. Germline assignment: CDR1 GTSNPN and CDR2 SVGIG (reference sequence). The CDR3 length is 16 residues. The V and J ends lost 3 bases and 3 bases, in that order; junction bases with no gene match: 12.

This rearrangement joins TRBV19 to TRBJ1-2; D is undetermined. Germline values: CDR1 LNHDA, CDR2 SQIVND (reference sequence). Trimming removed 7 bases at V and 0 bases at J, with 12 bases between. The CDR3 runs 14 residues. The CDR3 DNA follows: TGTGCCAGTAATGCCCTACAGTCTAACTATGGCTACACCTTC. It translates to CASNALQSNYGYTF.

CDR3: CAISVIYNTEAFF. CDR3 coding DNA: TGTGCCATCAGTGTGATCTACAACACTGAAGCTTTCTTT. V usage is TRBV10-3 and J usage is TRBJ1-1; no reliable D call. With 4 bases removed from V and 2 bases from J, the gap between germline ends came to 8 bases. The CDR3 has 13 amino acids. Germline loops: CDR1 ENHRY, CDR2 SYGVKD.

The CDR3 sequence is CASSARTGVEKLFF. The DNA of the CDR3 is TGTGCCAGCAGTGCGCGGACAGGGGTTGAAAAACTGTTTTTT. The gene calls are TRBV2 and TRBJ1-4; TRBD1 matches 9 bases. Germline V gene data show CDR1 as SNHLY and CDR2 as FYNNEI. The CDR3 length is 14 residues. Losses at the gene ends were 4 bases for V and 7 bases for J; bases not matched to a gene: 4.

V is TRBV27 and J is TRBJ1-1; 7 nucleotides agree with TRBD1. Unmatched junction bases numbered 3, after V lost 5 bases and J lost 3 bases. The V gene's germline CDR1 is MNHEY and CDR2 SMNVEV (reference sequence). The CDR3 is 13 amino acids. The CDR3 bases are TGTGCCAGCAGTGATCAGGGGGACACTGAAGCTTTCTTT. Residues: CASSDQGDTEAFF.

The V gene is TRBV7-9, the J gene TRBJ1-1; no firm D call. Germline CDR1 reads SEHNR; CDR2 reads FQNEAQ (reference sequence). The CDR3 is made up of 12 amino acids. V was pared by 5 bases and J by 5 bases, with 9 bases between. As DNA, the CDR3 is TGTGCCAGCAGCAGAAGTAGGACTGAAGCTTTCTTT. Translation gives CASSRSRTEAFF.

The V call is TRBV7-7, the J call TRBJ2-5; TRBD2 is a possible D gene (6 bases). CDR3 length: 16 residues. Germline lookup yields CDR1 SSHAT and CDR2 FNYEAQ (reference sequence). V was clipped by 1 base and J by 4 bases, with 16 bases between them. The DNA of the CDR3 is TGTGCCAGCAGCTTAGGGGCGGCGAGGGAGGTAGAGACCCAGTACTTC. It yields the protein CASSLGAAREVETQYF.

This clone showed up just once. The chain joins TRBV4-3 to TRBJ1-1; D gene unclear. The CDR3 length is 13 residues. The germline V and J ends were trimmed by 1 base and 11 bases, with 14 bases remaining between them. CDR1 and CDR2 (germline): LGHNA, YSLEER. The CDR3 sequence is CASSQANNRRAFF. The CDR3 DNA sequence: TGCGCCAGCAGCCAAGCTAACAACAGAAGGGCTTTCTTT.

CDR3 DNA: TGTGCCAGCAGCTTAGGCAGGGGGCGCACAGATACGCAGTATTTT. It codes for CASSLGRGRTDTQYF. The V gene is TRBV7-2, the J gene TRBJ2-3, with 8 nucleotides matching TRBD1. The CDR3 contains 15 residues. Looked up from germline, CDR1 is SGHTA and CDR2 is FQGNSA. V lost 1 base and J lost 1; bases outside the gene matches: 1.

The V and J genes are TRBV6-5 and TRBJ1-4; D is unclear. The CDR3 contains 13 residues. CDR1 and CDR2 from the germline V gene are MNHEY and SVGAGI. Trimming cost V 2 bases and J 4 bases, with 5 bases left between them. CDR3 nucleotide sequence: TGTGCCAGCAGTTACGGATTTAATGAAAAACTGTTTTTT. As protein: CASSYGFNEKLFF.

The rearrangement joins TRBV2 to TRBJ1-6; possible D gene TRBD1, 6 bases. CDR1 is SNHLY and CDR2 is FYNNEI in the germline V gene. With 3 bases removed from V and 10 bases from J, the gap between germline ends came to 7 bases. This CDR3 spans 12 amino acids. The CDR3 protein is CASSEGASPLHF. In nucleotides, the CDR3 is TGTGCCAGCAGTGAGGGGGCCTCACCCCTCCACTTT.

This chain links TRBV14 with TRBJ2-3; 8 bases align to TRBD1. V lost 0 bases to trimming and J lost 3 bases; unmatched junction nucleotides: 5. Germline-derived CDR1 and CDR2 are SGHDN and FVKESK. The CDR3 runs 16 residues. CDR3 coding DNA: TGTGCCAGCAGCCAAGAGGCAGGGGGCTGGACAGATACGCAGTATTTT. It translates to CASSQEAGGWTDTQYF.

The J gene is TRBJ2-7, the V gene TRBV6-5, with D unclear. The V gene lost 2 bases and the J gene lost 3 bases, with 14 bases spanning the gap. The CDR3 is 15 amino acids. Germline assignment: CDR1 MNHEY and CDR2 SVGAGI. CDR3 nucleotides: TGTGCCAGCAGTTACGTGTCAGCCGCCCACTACGAGCAGTACTTC. It is translated as CASSYVSAAHYEQYF.

The gene calls are TRBV2 and TRBJ2-3; D uncertain. The CDR3 runs to 14 residues. Germline-derived CDR1 and CDR2 are SNHLY and FYNNEI. Trimming left V 1 base short and J 0 bases short, with 5 bases between. The CDR3 DNA sequence: TGTGCCAGCAGTGAAGGAACTAGCACAGATACGCAGTATTTT. Translated: CASSEGTSTDTQYF.

The V and J genes are TRBV11-1 and TRBJ2-7; D not certain. The CDR3 sequence is 14 residues long. CDR1 SGHAT and CDR2 FQDESV come from the germline V gene (reference sequence). Trimming pared 0 bases from V and 4 bases from J, leaving 10 bases between. The CDR3 is CASSLAGSVYEQYF. The CDR3 coding sequence is TGTGCCAGCAGCTTAGCGGGATCCGTGTACGAGCAGTACTTC.

The chain carries TRBV7-7 and TRBJ2-3; 8 nucleotides align to TRBD2. CDR3 length: 15 amino acids. Per the germline V gene, CDR1 is SSHAT and CDR2 is FNYEAQ (reference sequence). After removal of 4 bases from V and 8 bases from J, the junction contained 11 bases not matched to a gene. CDR3 nucleotide sequence: TGTGCCAGCAGCTCCTCAGCCTCCGGGAGGGGTACGCAGTATTTT. Translating it yields CASSSSASGRGTQYF.

This sequence joins TRBV4-1 and TRBJ2-7; possible D gene TRBD1, 6 bases. The germline CDR1 and CDR2 sequences are MGHRA and YSYEKL. Trimming shortened V by 0 bases and J by 2 bases, and 26 bases separated the two germline ends. CDR3 length equals 20 residues. The CDR3 sequence is CASSQDLPHSRRGHAYEQYF. For the CDR3, the DNA is TGCGCCAGCAGCCAAGATCTTCCTCACAGTCGCAGGGGCCATGCCTACGAGCAGTACTTC.

The chain uses TRBV7-2 and TRBJ1-5; D is perhaps TRBD1 (6 bases). CDR3 length: 14 residues. The V gene's germline CDR1 is SGHTA and CDR2 FQGNSA. V lost 4 bases and J lost 4, with 11 bases in between. CDR3 amino acids: CASSSGHLNQPQHF. In DNA form, the CDR3 reads TGTGCCAGCAGCTCGGGACACCTTAATCAGCCCCAGCATTTT.

V gene TRBV19 combines with J gene TRBJ2-1; 10 bases align to TRBD1. The V gene end was trimmed by 1 base and the J gene end by 6 bases; junction bases not matched to a gene: 3. The germline CDR1 and CDR2 sequences are LNHDA and SQIVND (reference sequence). CDR3 size: 15 residues. The CDR3, as DNA: TGTGCCAGTAGTATAGCTGGGACAGGGGTCAATGAGCAGTTCTTC. Translating it yields CASSIAGTGVNEQFF.

This chain connects TRBV5-6 to TRBJ1-2; no reliable D call. The CDR3 is 14 amino acids. Per the germline V gene, CDR1 is SGHDT and CDR2 is YYEEEE. V lost 0 bases, J lost 9 bases, and 15 bases lay in between. The CDR3 reads CASSLGTGSYSYTF. The CDR3 DNA follows: TGTGCCAGCAGCTTGGGGACGGGCTCTTATAGCTACACCTTC.

The V gene is TRBV12-3 or TRBV12-4, the J gene TRBJ2-3; D is perhaps TRBD2 (6 bases). This CDR3 is built from 12 residues. With 0 bases removed from V and 8 bases from J, the gap between germline ends came to 6 bases. DNA for the CDR3: TGTGCCAGCAGTTTAGCAGCGGGTACGCAGTATTTT. Its protein is CASSLAAGTQYF.

The chain is built from TRBV7-8 and TRBJ1-5; no definite D call. V was cut by 3 bases and J by 6 bases, with 12 bases left in between. The CDR3 is made up of 14 amino acids. The V gene's germline CDR1 is SGHVS and CDR2 FQNEAQ. CDR3 DNA: TGTGCCAGCAGCTTTAGCGGGGTGGGTCAGCCCCAGCATTTT. Translated, it gives CASSFSGVGQPQHF. Full variable domain (remainder filled in from reference TRBV7-8 and TRBJ1-5): GAGVSQSPRYKVAKRGQDVALRCDPISGHVSLFWYQQALGQGPEFLTYFQNEAQLDKSGLPSDRFFAERPEGSVSTLKIQRTQQEDSAVYLCASSFSGVGQPQHFGDGTRLSIL.

The gene calls are TRBV7-9 and TRBJ2-7; TRBD1 aligns across 7 bases. With V trimmed by 3 bases and J by 3 bases, 14 bases remained unmatched. The germline V gene has CDR1 SEHNR and CDR2 FQNEAQ (reference sequence). The CDR3 is 17 amino acids. CDR3 amino acids: CASSFGLRYGQDYEQYF. The CDR3 DNA sequence: TGTGCCAGCAGCTTCGGGCTCCGTTATGGACAGGACTACGAGCAGTACTTC.

The chain combines TRBV6-5 with TRBJ1-5; 7 nucleotides agree with TRBD1. Germline lookup yields CDR1 MNHEY and CDR2 SVGAGI. The ends lost 5 bases at V and 5 bases at J; junction bases unmatched: 6. The CDR3 totals 14 residues. In DNA, the CDR3 is TGTGCCAGCAGTCAGGGACAGCTGGATCAGCCCCAGCATTTT. Translating it yields CASSQGQLDQPQHF.

The chain employs TRBV4-1 and TRBJ2-1, with a weak D call TRBD2 (5 bases). Germline V gene lookup returns CDR1 MGHRA and CDR2 YSYEKL. The CDR3 covers 15 residues. V gave up 0 bases and J gave up 9 bases, with 15 bases separating them. The DNA of the CDR3 is TGCGCCAGCAGCCAAGATATAGCCCCTCGGGGTGAGCAGTTCTTC. This sequence encodes CASSQDIAPRGEQFF.